One sample yielded the 15 T cell receptor beta chains listed below, sequenced in a study of neurological immune-mediated disorders (dated by TCRdb to 2018 to 2020). To prepare the library, 5' RACE was applied. Sequencer: Illumina HiSeq 2500. The raw public data were reprocessed by TCRdb itself: fastp quality trimming at Q25, MiXCR clonotype calling, in-frame beta chains only. Identical CDR3 proteins give one entry, which carries the most common genes and DNA. Counted in this sample were some 15,000 distinct CDR3 sequences; 3.5% of them appeared once. Clones ranked in the top ten supply around 20% of the sample. Sequencing used CD8+ T cells from blood. These receptors were collected from a woman aged 40-49 years in good health.

This clonotype has at least ten counts. This chain connects TRBV10-2 to TRBJ2-7; possible D gene TRBD2, 6 bases. Germline assignment: CDR1 WSHSY and CDR2 SAAADI. The CDR3 contains 16 residues. Trimming pared 2 bases from V and 1 base from J, leaving 15 bases between. In DNA, the CDR3 is TGCGCCAGCAGTGAGATAGAGGCTAGCGCATCCTACGAGCAGTACTTC. Translated: CASSEIEASASYEQYF.

This chain links TRBV19 with TRBJ1-5; 11 bases fit TRBD1. Looked up from germline, CDR1 is LNHDA and CDR2 is SQIVND (reference sequence). CDR3 length: 14 amino acids. The trim removed 5 bases at V and 4 bases at J, leaving 1 base unmatched. The CDR3 bases are TGTGCCAGTAGTGGGACAGGGGGTAATCAGCCCCAGCATTTT. This translates into CASSGTGGNQPQHF.

This clonotype was recorded many times. The V call is TRBV5-6, the J call TRBJ2-6; D perhaps matches TRBD1 (5 bases). Germline V CDR1 and CDR2: SGHDT, YYEEEE. This CDR3 is built from 16 residues. Trimming removed 2 bases at V and 2 bases at J, with 11 bases between. Here the CDR3 DNA reads TGTGCCAGCAGCTTCCAGGGATGGGCTGGGGCCAACGTCCTGACTTTC. Translation gives CASSFQGWAGANVLTF. The full variable domain, its missing parts supplied by reference TRBV5-6 and TRBJ2-6, is DAGVTQSPTHLIKTRGQQVTLRCSPKSGHDTVSWYQQALGQGPQFIFQYYEEEERQRGNFPDRFSGHQFPNYSSELNVNALLLGDSALYLCASSFQGWAGANVLTFGAGSRLTVL.

This clonotype was picked up one time. This chain connects TRBV28 to TRBJ2-7; D might be TRBD1 or TRBD2, each matching 5 bases. This CDR3 has 16 residues. Trimming removed 5 bases from V and 3 bases from J, with 20 bases in between. Germline CDR1 reads MDHEN; CDR2 reads SYDVKM. CDR3 in DNA: TGTGCCAGCAGTCATACCCCTCCGGGGCGCTTCTACGAGCAGTACTTC. Amino acid sequence: CASSHTPPGRFYEQYF.

This clonotype appeared many times. The CDR3 sequence is CASSFEQGLGDTQYF. The CDR3 nucleotides read TGCGCCAGCAGCTTCGAGCAGGGGCTGGGAGATACGCAGTATTTT. J is TRBJ2-3 and V is TRBV5-1; TRBD1 might be the D (6 bases). The CDR3 has 15 residues. CDR1 and CDR2 (germline): SGHRS, YFSETQ. Trimming removed 2 bases from V and 5 bases from J, with 15 bases in between.

This clonotype was seen many times. V and J are TRBV15 and TRBJ2-1; D is ambiguous. The CDR3 is made up of 12 amino acids. V lost 8 bases, J lost 9 bases, and 14 bases lay in between. Germline CDR1 is LNHNV and CDR2 is YYDKDF (reference sequence). The CDR3 coding sequence is TGTGCCACCTCACGAGGTGGTTCTGAGCAGTTCTTC. It is translated as CATSRGGSEQFF.

At least ten counts were recorded for this clonotype. For the CDR3, the DNA is TGTGCCAGCAGTCCCCTCGGGACAGGGGGCGGGGAGACCCAGTACTTC. Its translation: CASSPLGTGGGETQYF. This rearrangement joins TRBV6-4 to TRBJ2-5; 12 bases align to TRBD1. Trimming cost V 5 bases and J 5 bases; bases outside gene matches: 9. Germline CDR1 reads MRHNA; CDR2 reads SNTAGT. CDR3 length equals 16 residues.

This clonotype was picked up many times. CDR3 in DNA: TGTGCCAGCAGCTTAGGGACTAGCGGGAGCCCGAACACCGGGGAGCTGTTTTTT. As protein: CASSLGTSGSPNTGELFF. This chain joins TRBV7-9 and TRBJ2-2; TRBD2 matches at 13 bases. The J segment lost 0 bases and the V segment lost 1 base, leaving 2 bases of the junction unmatched. The CDR3 spans 18 residues. CDR1 and CDR2 (germline): SEHNR, FQNEAQ (reference sequence).

This clonotype has ten or more counts. The rearrangement links TRBV20-1 to TRBJ2-7; 7 bases map to TRBD2. V lost 0 bases to trimming and J lost 3 bases; unmatched junction nucleotides: 5. The CDR3 is made up of 14 amino acids. CDR1 is DFQATT, CDR2 SNEGSKA, per germline (reference sequence). The CDR3 DNA sequence: TGCAGTGCTAGAGATCGGCGGGAGCTCTACGAGCAGTACTTC. Translation gives CSARDRRELYEQYF.

This clonotype was detected ten times or more. The V call is TRBV2, the J call TRBJ2-7, with D hard to call. The germline V gene has CDR1 SNHLY and CDR2 FYNNEI. CDR3 length: 16 amino acids. V lost 4 bases and J lost 4, with 20 bases in between. The CDR3, as DNA: TGTGCCAGCAGTGCGGTAGCAGGCCCTGAGCAGTACGAGCAGTACTTC. This sequence encodes CASSAVAGPEQYEQYF.

This rearrangement joins TRBV5-1 to TRBJ2-7; D is tentatively TRBD1 or TRBD2 (5 bases each). Between the trimmed V and J ends, which lost 4 bases and 5 bases, there was a span of 16 bases. Germline CDR1 and CDR2: SGHRS and YFSETQ. The CDR3 spans 14 residues. The DNA of the CDR3 is TGCGCCAGCAGCCTGGGTGGGACCCTGGACGAGCAGTACTTC. Protein sequence: CASSLGGTLDEQYF.

In this sample, this clonotype turned up many times. The chain joins TRBV5-1 to TRBJ2-1, with D possibly TRBD1 on 5 matching bases. The CDR3 covers 13 residues. V lost 1 base, J lost 10 bases, and 12 bases lay in between. CDR1 is SGHRS and CDR2 is YFSETQ in the germline V gene. CDR3 protein: CASSLWSTEEQFF. For the CDR3, the DNA is TGCGCCAGCAGCTTGTGGTCGACAGAGGAGCAGTTCTTC.

V and J are TRBV18 and TRBJ2-1; D gene ambiguous. This CDR3 has 14 residues. Trimming stripped 2 bases from V and 8 bases from J, with 13 bases between. Germline-derived CDR1 and CDR2 are KGHSH and LQKENI. Here the CDR3 reads CASSPGPLGYEQFF. The CDR3 DNA follows: TGTGCCAGCTCACCAGGACCCTTGGGCTATGAGCAGTTCTTC.

This clonotype was observed many times. This chain joins TRBV5-5 and TRBJ1-1; TRBD1 aligns across 9 bases. The CDR3 is 16 residues long. Germline CDR1 is SGHKS and CDR2 is YYEKEE (reference sequence). Unmatched junction bases numbered 10, after V lost 4 bases and J lost 3 bases. CDR3: CASSLGTGLGDTEAFF. The CDR3 nucleotides read TGTGCCAGCAGCCTCGGGACAGGGTTGGGGGACACTGAAGCTTTCTTT.

V is TRBV9 and J is TRBJ2-1; TRBD2 matches 10 bases. CDR1 is SGDLS, CDR2 YYNGEE, per germline. J gave up 6 bases and V 3 bases, and 12 bases lay outside the gene matches. The CDR3 extends over 17 amino acids. This chain's CDR3 is CASSAVQAGGGFNEQFF. The CDR3 DNA reads as TGTGCCAGCAGCGCGGTCCAAGCGGGAGGGGGGTTCAATGAGCAGTTCTTC.